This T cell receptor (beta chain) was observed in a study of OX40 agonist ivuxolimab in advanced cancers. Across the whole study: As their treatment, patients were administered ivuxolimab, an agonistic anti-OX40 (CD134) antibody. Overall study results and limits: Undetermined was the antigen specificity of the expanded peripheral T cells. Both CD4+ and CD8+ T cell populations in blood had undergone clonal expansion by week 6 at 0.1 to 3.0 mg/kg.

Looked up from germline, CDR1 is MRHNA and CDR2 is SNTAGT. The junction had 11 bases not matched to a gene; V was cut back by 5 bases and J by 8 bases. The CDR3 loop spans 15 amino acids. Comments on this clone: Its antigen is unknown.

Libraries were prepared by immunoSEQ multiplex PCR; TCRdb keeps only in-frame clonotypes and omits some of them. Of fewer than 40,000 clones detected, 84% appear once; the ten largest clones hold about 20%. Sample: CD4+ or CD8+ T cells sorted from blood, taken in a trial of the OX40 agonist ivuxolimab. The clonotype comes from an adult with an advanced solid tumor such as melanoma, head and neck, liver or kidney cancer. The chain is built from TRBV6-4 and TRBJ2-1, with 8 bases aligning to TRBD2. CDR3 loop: CASSPAAGAGDEQFF. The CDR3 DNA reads TGTGCCAGCAGTCCTGCAGCGGGGGCCGGGGATGAGCAGTTCTTC.